Following are 26 T cell receptor beta chains from one sample sequenced in a study of blood T cells in healthy people across ages (dated by TCRdb to 2013 to 2016). To prepare the library, 5' RACE was applied. The sequencer listed for this sample is Illumina HiSeq 2500. The second PCR ran for roughly 7 to 11 cycles and used a J-beta primer mix along with a sample-barcoded 5' primer. TCRdb passed the public sequencing reads through fastp at Q25 and MiXCR, retaining productive beta sequences. Here each entry gathers all rows of one CDR3 protein and keeps the most common genes and DNA. The sample profile shows some 560,000 distinct CDR3 sequences; roughly a quarter of them were found once. The ten largest clones capture 3% to 4.5% of the sample. This sample also belongs to another study, concerning T cells of mothers and their children.

Sequenced sample: blood. Receptor source: a boy aged 2 to 9 in good health.

V and J are TRBV6-6 and TRBJ2-7; D may correspond to TRBD1 or TRBD2 (6 bases each). Near its end, the DNA agrees better with TRBJ2-5, so the J call may be wrong. Germline V gene data show CDR1 as MNHNY and CDR2 as SVGAGI (reference sequence). This CDR3 region has 16 residues. The CDR3 coding sequence is TGTGCCAGCAGTTACGCATTTAGTGGGGGGCTAGAGACCCAGTACTTC. Protein: CASSYAFSGGLETQYF.

The chain is built from TRBV29-1 and TRBJ2-2; possibly TRBD2 for D (6 bases). Trimming took 7 bases from V and 4 from J, leaving 19 bases between them. CDR1 SQVTM and CDR2 ANQGSEA come from the germline V gene. This CDR3 region has 15 residues. The CDR3 DNA is TGCAGCGCCACGTTAATGGGAGGTGGCACCGGGGAGCTGTTTTTT. The encoded protein is CSATLMGGGTGELFF.

The chain carries TRBV20-1 and TRBJ2-2; 10 nucleotides line up with TRBD1. V lost 4 bases to trimming and J lost 3 bases; unmatched junction nucleotides: 5. The CDR3 covers 15 residues. In germline, CDR1 is DFQATT, CDR2 SNEGSKA (reference sequence). The CDR3 DNA is TGCAGTGCTAAGACAGGGGGCGGCTACACCGGGGAGCTGTTTTTT. It is translated as CSAKTGGGYTGELFF.

The CDR3 sequence is CASSQGVASGPYEQYF. The DNA for the CDR3 is TGCGCCAGCAGCCAAGGGGTGGCTAGCGGACCCTACGAGCAGTACTTC. The chain is built from TRBV4-3 and TRBJ2-7; 7 bases are shared with TRBD2. J gave up 2 bases and V 1 base, and 8 bases lay outside the gene matches. The length of the CDR3 is 16 residues. Germline V lookup: CDR1 LGHNA, CDR2 YSLEER.

The CDR3, as DNA: TGTGCCAGCAGTCCCAGGACTGGTGCTTCCCTCGAGCAGTACTTC. Protein: CASSPRTGASLEQYF. The rearrangement joins TRBV27 to TRBJ2-7; a weak D match, TRBD2 (5 bases). Germline values: CDR1 MNHEY, CDR2 SMNVEV (reference sequence). V was trimmed by 5 bases and J by 6 bases, leaving 20 bases between them. This CDR3 comprises 15 residues.

The chain employs TRBV20-1 and TRBJ1-2, with 8 bases fitting TRBD1. This CDR3 is 15 amino acids long. The V segment lost 6 bases and the J segment 2 bases; nucleotides outside the gene matches: 11. Germline CDR1 reads DFQATT; CDR2 reads SNEGSKA (reference sequence). The CDR3 here is CSARWTGRENYGYTF. CDR3 bases: TGCAGTGCCCGGTGGACAGGGAGGGAAAACTATGGCTACACCTTC.

The chain couples TRBV12-3 or TRBV12-4 to TRBJ2-5, with TRBD2 identical over 9 bases. The CDR3 runs to 16 residues. The J segment lost 1 base and the V segment lost 0 bases, leaving 3 bases of the junction unmatched. The CDR3 DNA follows: TGTGCCAGCAGTTTAGCTAGCGGGAGACTCCAAGAGACCCAGTACTTC. Protein product: CASSLASGRLQETQYF.

The J gene is TRBJ1-5, the V gene TRBV7-2; D unclear. CDR1 SGHTA and CDR2 FQGNSA come from the germline V gene. This CDR3 region has 15 residues. V lost 1 base to trimming and J lost 0 bases, with 7 bases between them. CDR3 loop: CASSLVEGSNQPQHF. CDR3 sequence (DNA): TGTGCCAGCAGCTTAGTTGAGGGTAGCAATCAGCCCCAGCATTTT.

The chain has TRBV10-3 and TRBJ2-2; D might be TRBD1 or TRBD2, each matching 6 bases. V lost 6 bases to trimming and J lost 0 bases, with 11 bases between them. CDR1 and CDR2 from the germline V gene are ENHRY and SYGVKD. The CDR3 contains 15 residues. The CDR3 DNA reads as TGTGCCATCAGCCTAGGGGGGACGAACACCGGGGAGCTGTTTTTT. It yields the protein CAISLGGTNTGELFF.

This clonotype was seen at least ten times. The rearrangement links TRBV20-1 to TRBJ2-5; 12 bases fit TRBD2. With 2 bases clipped from V and 7 bases from J, the junction kept 11 bases outside the gene matches. Germline V gene data show CDR1 as DFQATT and CDR2 as SNEGSKA (reference sequence). The CDR3 is made up of 16 amino acids. The CDR3 is CSARLPLAGGWGTQYF. The CDR3 nucleotides read TGCAGTGCTAGACTCCCACTAGCGGGGGGCTGGGGGACCCAGTACTTC.

The V call is TRBV6-5, the J call TRBJ2-5, with a tentative D call TRBD2 (5 bases). With the DNA end fitting TRBJ2-7 better, the J assignment may be wrong. CDR1 is MNHEY and CDR2 is SVGAGI in the germline V gene. The length of the CDR3 is 13 residues. The CDR3 loop is CASSPRDWHEQYF. The CDR3 DNA follows: TGTGCCAGCAGTCCCCGGGATTGGCACGAGCAGTACTTC.

The chain carries TRBV14 and TRBJ2-1; no clear D gene. Germline assignment: CDR1 SGHDN and CDR2 FVKESK. The V end was cut by 4 bases, the J end by 6 bases, with 13 bases between. There are 14 residues in the CDR3. CDR3 in DNA: TGTGCCAGCAGCCCTACTGGGGTCGGCAATGAGCAGTTCTTC. Its translation: CASSPTGVGNEQFF.

The gene calls are TRBV5-1 and TRBJ1-2; 10 bases match TRBD1. CDR1 and CDR2 from the germline V gene are SGHRS and YFSETQ. This CDR3 has 17 residues. After removal of 3 bases from V and 4 bases from J, the junction contained 12 bases not matched to a gene. Here the CDR3 reads CASSSYPGQGGIYGYTF. CDR3 nucleotides: TGCGCCAGCAGCTCTTACCCTGGACAGGGGGGTATCTATGGCTACACCTTC.

The rearrangement links TRBV19 to TRBJ1-2, with D perhaps matching TRBD1 (5 bases). This CDR3 has 16 amino acids. V was pared by 0 bases and J by 0 bases, with 11 bases between. Germline CDR1 is LNHDA and CDR2 is SQIVND (reference sequence). CDR3 sequence (DNA): TGTGCCAGTAGTATAGAGGAACAGGAGCCTAACTATGGCTACACCTTC. Its translation is CASSIEEQEPNYGYTF.

This clonotype was seen a few times. CDR3 protein: CASSPRTSVDTQYF. DNA for the CDR3: TGTGCCAGCAGCCCAAGGACTAGCGTGGATACGCAGTATTTT. The chain joins TRBV13 to TRBJ2-3; 9 nucleotides agree with TRBD2. From germline, CDR1 is PRHDT and CDR2 FYEKMQ (reference sequence). Trimming removed 5 bases from V and 6 bases from J; junction bases left unmatched: 6. The CDR3 loop spans 14 amino acids.

This clonotype was recorded a few times. The chain is built from TRBV9 and TRBJ2-3; the D gene is possibly TRBD2 (5 bases). The CDR3 has 12 amino acids. From germline, CDR1 is SGDLS and CDR2 YYNGEE. Trimming shortened V by 0 bases and J by 8 bases, and 7 bases separated the two germline ends. Here the CDR3 reads CASSVEEATQYF. The CDR3 nucleotides read TGTGCCAGCAGCGTAGAGGAGGCTACGCAGTATTTT.

This clonotype showed up just a few times. The chain has TRBV5-1 and TRBJ1-1, with 7 bases that match TRBD1. V was pared by 3 bases and J by 4 bases, with 9 bases of the junction left unmatched. The CDR3 totals 15 residues. Germline V CDR1 and CDR2: SGHRS, YFSETQ. The CDR3, as DNA: TGCGCCAGCAGCTCCGGACAGGCGGCGACCACTGAAGCTTTCTTT. Translated, it gives CASSSGQAATTEAFF.

The chain recombines TRBV20-1 with TRBJ2-5, with 9 bases identical to TRBD2. The V segment lost 0 bases and the J segment 5 bases; nucleotides outside the gene matches: 7. This CDR3 has 15 residues. CDR1 DFQATT and CDR2 SNEGSKA come from the germline V gene (reference sequence). The CDR3 sequence is CSARDRLAVRETQYF. Written as DNA, the CDR3 is TGCAGTGCTAGAGATCGACTAGCGGTGCGGGAGACCCAGTACTTC.

The chain couples TRBV7-2 to TRBJ2-7; 8 bases align to TRBD2. The V segment lost 2 bases and the J segment 2 bases; nucleotides outside the gene matches: 11. This CDR3 contains 17 residues. The V gene's germline CDR1 is SGHTA and CDR2 FQGNSA. As DNA, the CDR3 is TGTGCCAGCAGCTTACAGGGGCCTAGCGGGTTAGCCTACGAGCAGTACTTC. Translated: CASSLQGPSGLAYEQYF.

The rearrangement joins TRBV4-2 to TRBJ2-3; 10 bases are a match to TRBD2. V shed 0 bases and J 0 bases; nucleotides not matched to a gene: 3. Germline CDR1 LGHNA, CDR2 YNFKEQ. The length of the CDR3 is 17 residues. The CDR3 bases are TGTGCCAGCAGCCAAGAAGTAGCGGGGGGTAGCACAGATACGCAGTATTTT. Its translation: CASSQEVAGGSTDTQYF.

V gene TRBV27 combines with J gene TRBJ2-7; D possibly corresponds to TRBD1 (5 bases). Germline V gene data show CDR1 as MNHEY and CDR2 as SMNVEV (reference sequence). The CDR3 is made up of 15 amino acids. V was shortened by 4 bases and J by 3 bases, with 16 bases between the two germline ends. The CDR3 loop is CASSSPKTASYEQYF. The CDR3 nucleotides read TGTGCCAGCAGTTCCCCGAAGACAGCAAGCTACGAGCAGTACTTC.

The rearrangement links TRBV7-2 to TRBJ1-1; possibly TRBD1 for D (5 bases). Germline V gene data show CDR1 as SGHTA and CDR2 as FQGNSA. The CDR3 totals 14 residues. V gave up 4 bases and J gave up 4 bases, with 13 bases separating them. The CDR3 reads CASSSQGGSTEAFF. The CDR3 DNA is TGTGCCAGCAGCTCGCAGGGAGGGAGCACTGAAGCTTTCTTT.

This clonotype turned up a few times. The chain uses TRBV20-1 and TRBJ1-4; maybe TRBD1 (6 bases). Trimming stripped 6 bases from V and 4 bases from J, with 12 bases between. The germline gives CDR1 DFQATT, CDR2 SNEGSKA (reference sequence). This CDR3 has 13 residues. CDR3 sequence: CSAPGALNEKLFF. CDR3 coding DNA: TGCAGTGCCCCAGGGGCCCTTAATGAAAAACTGTTTTTT.

This chain connects TRBV6-1 to TRBJ1-4; 8 nucleotides align to TRBD1. From germline, CDR1 is MNHNS and CDR2 SASEGT. The CDR3 has 17 amino acids. The junction had 13 bases not matched to a gene; V was cut back by 7 bases and J by 3 bases. The CDR3, as DNA: TGTGCCAGCACTCAGCAGGGGGCTAACAACGCTAATGAAAAACTGTTTTTT. Residues: CASTQQGANNANEKLFF.

This sequence joins TRBV24-1 and TRBJ1-2; 9 nucleotides line up with TRBD1. CDR1 and CDR2 from the germline V gene are KGHDR and SFDVKD. V shed 5 bases and J 4 bases; nucleotides not matched to a gene: 10. The CDR3 spans 16 residues. The CDR3 reads CATSVRDRALGYGYTF. The CDR3 coding sequence is TGTGCCACCAGTGTTCGGGACAGGGCGTTGGGCTATGGCTACACCTTC.

The chain combines TRBV7-2 with TRBJ2-3; the match to TRBD2 covers 7 bases. Germline V gives CDR1 SGHTA, CDR2 FQGNSA. CDR3 length equals 15 residues. The trim removed 0 bases at V and 6 bases at J, leaving 6 bases unmatched. The CDR3 nucleotides are TGTGCCAGCAGCTTAGCCGCAACTAGCGCCGATACGCAGTATTTT. This translates into CASSLAATSADTQYF.